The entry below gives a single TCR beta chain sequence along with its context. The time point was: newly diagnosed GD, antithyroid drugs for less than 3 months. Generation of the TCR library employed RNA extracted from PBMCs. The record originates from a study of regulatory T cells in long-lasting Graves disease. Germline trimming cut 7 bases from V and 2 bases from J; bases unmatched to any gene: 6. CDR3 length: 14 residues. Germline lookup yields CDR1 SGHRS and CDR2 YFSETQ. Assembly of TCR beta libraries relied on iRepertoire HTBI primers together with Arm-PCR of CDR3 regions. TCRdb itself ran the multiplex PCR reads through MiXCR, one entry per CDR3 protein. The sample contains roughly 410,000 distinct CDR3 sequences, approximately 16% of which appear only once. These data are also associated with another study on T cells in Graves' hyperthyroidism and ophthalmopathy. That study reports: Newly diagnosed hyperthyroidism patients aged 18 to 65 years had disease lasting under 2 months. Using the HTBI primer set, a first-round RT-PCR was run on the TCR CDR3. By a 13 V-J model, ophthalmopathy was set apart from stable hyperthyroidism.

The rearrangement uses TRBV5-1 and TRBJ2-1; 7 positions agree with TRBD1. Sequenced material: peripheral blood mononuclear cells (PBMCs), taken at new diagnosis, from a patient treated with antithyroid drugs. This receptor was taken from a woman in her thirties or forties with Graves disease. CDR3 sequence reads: CASARQGPYNEQFF. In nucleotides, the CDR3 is TGCGCCAGCGCCCGACAGGGCCCCTACAATGAGCAGTTCTTC. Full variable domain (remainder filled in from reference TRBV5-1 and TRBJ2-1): KAGVTQTPRYLIKTRGQQVTLSCSPISGHRSVSWYQQTPGQGLQFLFEYFSETQRNKGNFPGRFSGRQFSNSRSEMNVSTLELGDSALYLCASARQGPYNEQFFGPGTRLTVL.